This record concerns one T cell receptor beta chain sequence. This sample was included in a study of blood T cell repertoires in COVID-19. It was during active infection that Seattle patients were enrolled and then longitudinally followed. Original methodology: From reference gene primer amplification, estimates of nucleated cell counts were derived. Assay: immunoSEQ multiplex PCR; the TCRdb copy retains only in-frame clones and omits some. V and J calls and clone size are those listed in that table; D and trimming were worked out from the DNA. This sample carries around 53,000 clones, 85% to 90% of them seen once, and the ten largest clones take approximately 6%. Deletions cut 5 bases from V and 1 base from J, with 11 bases between. Germline lookup yields CDR1 SGHTA and CDR2 FQGNSA. This CDR3 spans 15 amino acids.

The sequenced material came from peripheral blood. The source is a woman between 55 and 75 years old with COVID-19, enrolled during active disease. The chain has TRBV7-2 and TRBJ2-2; D is ambiguous. CDR3 loop: CASSPQILNTGELFF. For the CDR3, the DNA is TGTGCCAGCAGCCCCCAGATATTGAACACCGGGGAGCTGTTTTTT.